These T cell receptor beta chains were read from a single sample in a study of beta chain features in type 1 diabetes. The table came from immunoSEQ multiplex PCR; TCRdb's copy has only in-frame clones and leaves some out. The repertoire includes 200,000 to 250,000 clones, approximately 14% of them detected once, and 0.025% to 0.03% sits in the top ten. Sequencing was carried out using naive CD4+ T cells from blood. Receptors originate from a woman aged 40-49 years in good health. The CDR3 runs from the conserved cysteine through the conserved F or W. Each record gives: clone size, J gene, V gene, D gene, CDR3 DNA, CDR3 protein. A D gene is named only where the DNA matches it firmly. Clone size, where shown, is once, few, many, or a class for clones that have expanded.

size: few; J: TRBJ2-1; V: TRBV5-4; D: .; DNA: TGTGCCAGCAGGCCGACTGGGGCGGGGGCTCCCTACAATGAGCAGTTCTTC; CDR3: CASRPTGAGAPYNEQFF
size: .; J: TRBJ2-2; V: TRBV2; D: .; DNA: TGTGCCAGCAGCCCAGTTGGGGGGGCGACCTACACCGGGGAGCTGTTTTTT; CDR3: CASSPVGGATYTGELFF
size: few; J: TRBJ1-2; V: TRBV21-1; D: .; DNA: TGTGCCAGCAGCAAAGCAGGGACAGCGGGCCCATTTAACTATGGCTACACCTTC; CDR3: CASSKAGTAGPFNYGYTF
size: few; J: TRBJ1-4; V: TRBV7-9; D: .; DNA: TGTGCCAGCAGCGCTCGGAATGAAAAACTGTTTTTT; CDR3: CASSARNEKLFF
size: few; J: TRBJ1-2; V: TRBV5-6; D: .; DNA: TGTGCCAGCAACCAAAGGAGACTATTCTGGTTGGATGGCTACACCTTC; CDR3: CASNQRRLFWLDGYTF
size: .; J: TRBJ2-7; V: TRBV5-1; D: TRBD1; DNA: TGCGCCAGCAGCCCGAGGGGGCAGACAACCTACGAGCAGTACTTC; CDR3: CASSPRGQTTYEQYF
size: few; J: TRBJ1-2; V: TRBV5-1; D: TRBD1; DNA: TGCGCCAGCAGCTTTGGGACAGGGCGTAACTATGGCTACACCTTC; CDR3: CASSFGTGRNYGYTF
size: few; J: TRBJ2-5; V: TRBV21-1; D: .; DNA: TGTGCCAGCAAACCACCCATAACAGGCTACGGGACCCAGTACTTC; CDR3: CASKPPITGYGTQYF
size: .; J: TRBJ2-5; V: TRBV19; D: .; DNA: TGTGCCAGTAGTATTGGACTAAGCAACGGGGAGACCCAGTACTTC; CDR3: CASSIGLSNGETQYF
size: .; J: TRBJ2-1; V: TRBV10-3; D: TRBD2; DNA: TGTGCCATCGGGGACCTCGGGGGGGCCGGAGATGAGCAGTTCTTC; CDR3: CAIGDLGGAGDEQFF
size: .; J: TRBJ2-5; V: TRBV5-4; D: .; DNA: TGTGCCAGCATCAAGAGGCGACAAGAGACCCAGTACTTC; CDR3: CASIKRRQETQYF
size: .; J: TRBJ2-5; V: TRBV6-1; D: TRBD2; DNA: TGTGCCAGCAGCCTACTAGCGGGGGGACAAGAGACCCAGTACTTC; CDR3: CASSLLAGGQETQYF
size: few; J: TRBJ2-2; V: TRBV7-9; D: .; DNA: TGTGCCAGCAAAATGACGGACTCATTCACCGGGGAGCTGTTTTTT; CDR3: CASKMTDSFTGELFF
size: few; J: TRBJ1-2; V: TRBV18; D: .; DNA: TGTGCCAGCTCATCGGACATTGGCGGCTACACCTTC; CDR3: CASSSDIGGYTF
size: few; J: TRBJ2-5; V: TRBV11-2; D: TRBD1; DNA: TGTGCCAGCAGCTCGACAGGGTGGGAGACCCAGTACTTC; CDR3: CASSSTGWETQYF
size: .; J: TRBJ1-3; V: TRBV18; D: .; DNA: TGTGCCAGCTCACCCATACAGAGCTCTGGAAACACCATATATTTT; CDR3: CASSPIQSSGNTIYF
size: .; J: TRBJ1-2; V: TRBV5-5; D: TRBD1; DNA: TGTGCCAGCAGCTTGGAGGGACAGGGGAGGTCTGGCTACACCTTC; CDR3: CASSLEGQGRSGYTF
size: .; J: TRBJ2-1; V: TRBV18; D: .; DNA: TGTGCCAGCTCACCACTAGTCCAACCAACTGAGCAGTTCTTC; CDR3: CASSPLVQPTEQFF
size: .; J: TRBJ1-4; V: TRBV11-2; D: TRBD1; DNA: TGTGCCAGCAGCCCCCAAGGTTCAGGGGGTAATGAAAAACTGTTTTTT; CDR3: CASSPQGSGGNEKLFF
size: few; J: TRBJ2-7; V: TRBV12-5; D: TRBD1; DNA: TGTGCTAGTGGTCCGGGACAGGGTACCTACGAGCAGTACTTC; CDR3: CASGPGQGTYEQYF
size: .; J: TRBJ2-4; V: TRBV11-2; D: .; DNA: TGTGCCAGCAGCACCATACAGGGAACGTTAGCCAAAAACATTCAGTACTTC; CDR3: CASSTIQGTLAKNIQYF
size: few; J: TRBJ2-4; V: TRBV5-1; D: .; DNA: TGCGCCAGCAGCCCTGGTCAGGTAAACATTCAGTACTTC; CDR3: CASSPGQVNIQYF